This T cell receptor (beta chain) was retrieved from a study of cytomegalovirus exposure and HLA in healthy donors. Study in general: From donors who were HLA-typed, an early data release held approximately 80 million unique TCRs.

Study results and limitations: Researchers catalogued about 150 TCR beta chains as cytomegalovirus-associated. Earlier results showed most TCR beta V segments being productive about 87% or about 30% of the time.

A remark on this clone: Its matching antigen is unknown.

The PCR made use of 60 Vbeta and 13 Jbeta primers. Sequencing was performed with immunoSEQ multiplex PCR; in TCRdb, only in-frame clones are kept and a portion is missing. The sample records approximately 90,000 clones, over 65% being singletons. V was cut by 5 bases and J by 10 bases, with 11 bases left in between. CDR1 is SNHLY and CDR2 is FYNNEI in the germline V gene. This CDR3 region has 11 residues. Sample: PBMCs. The chain recombines TRBV2 with TRBJ1-1; possible D gene TRBD1, 6 bases. This clonotype originated in a man aged 40-50 years in good health and CMV-seronegative. The CDR3 region is CASSPQGRAFF. CDR3 nucleotides: TGTGCCAGCAGTCCACAGGGAAGAGCTTTCTTT.